This note documents a single TCR beta chain sequence. Its antigen is undetermined. The isolated RNA, all of it, was reverse transcribed, so expressed TCRB transcripts were what got sequenced. Stem cell-like memory T cell samples came in at an average of roughly 920,000 reads. The protocol was immunoSEQ multiplex PCR, while the TCRdb copy is restricted to in-frame clones and leaves out a portion. The table lists approximately 20,000 clones, about 57% of them singletons, with around 0.4% in the top ten. The sample belongs to a study of beta chain features in type 1 diabetes. Each sorted population was over 95% pure. Whole-study findings and limits: The study found fewer insertions and more deletions at VDJ junctions in type 1 diabetes patients. Type 1 diabetes patients had moderately but significantly shorter TCRB CDR3s in all four CD4+ subsets. Healthy donors had naive, central memory and Treg TCRB repertoires that appeared less similar than those seen among patients.

The receptor comes from a man between 18 and 29 years old with type 1 diabetes. The sequenced sample consisted of stem cell memory CD4+ T cells from blood.

CDR3 in amino acids: CASSSSGFNISYNEQFF. The CDR3 DNA sequence: TGTGCCAGCAGCTCAAGCGGGTTTAATATCTCCTACAATGAGCAGTTCTTC. V gene TRBV11-3 combines with J gene TRBJ2-1, with D perhaps TRBD2 (6 bases). This CDR3 has 17 amino acids. Trimming cost V 4 bases and J 0 bases, with 16 bases left between them. Per germline, CDR1 SGHNT and CDR2 YENEEA.